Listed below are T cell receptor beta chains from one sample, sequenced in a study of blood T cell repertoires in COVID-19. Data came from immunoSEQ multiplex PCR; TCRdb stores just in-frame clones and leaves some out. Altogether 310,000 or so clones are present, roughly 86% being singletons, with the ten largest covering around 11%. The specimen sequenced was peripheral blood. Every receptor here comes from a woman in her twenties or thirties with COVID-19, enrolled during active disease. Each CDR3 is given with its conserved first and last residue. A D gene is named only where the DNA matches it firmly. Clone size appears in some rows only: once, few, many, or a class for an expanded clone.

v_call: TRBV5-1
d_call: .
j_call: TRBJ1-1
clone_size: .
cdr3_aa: CASSIPEVGNTEAFF
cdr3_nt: TGCGCCAGCAGCATACCGGAGGTCGGCAACACTGAAGCTTTCTTT

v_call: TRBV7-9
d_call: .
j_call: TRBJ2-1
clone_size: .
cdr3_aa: CASSQDYSYNEQFF
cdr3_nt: TGTGCCAGCAGCCAAGACTACTCCTACAATGAGCAGTTCTTC

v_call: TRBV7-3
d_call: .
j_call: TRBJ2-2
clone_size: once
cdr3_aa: CASSPSSTGELFF
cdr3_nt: TGTGCCAGCAGCCCCTCGAGCACCGGGGAGCTGTTTTTT

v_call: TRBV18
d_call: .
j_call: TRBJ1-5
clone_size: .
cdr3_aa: CASSPRGSNQPQHF
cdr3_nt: TGTGCCAGCTCACCCAGGGGTAGCAATCAGCCCCAGCATTTT

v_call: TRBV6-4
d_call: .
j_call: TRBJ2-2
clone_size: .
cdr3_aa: CASTVEANTGELFF
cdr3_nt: TGTGCCAGCACCGTAGAAGCGAACACCGGGGAGCTGTTTTTT

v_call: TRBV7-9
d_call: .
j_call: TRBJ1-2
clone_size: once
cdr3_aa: CASTPTAMGYTF
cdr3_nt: TGTGCCAGCACCCCGACAGCGATGGGCTACACCTTC

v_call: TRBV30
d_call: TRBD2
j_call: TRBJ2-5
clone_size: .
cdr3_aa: CAWSVFSGGQGTQYF
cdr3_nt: TGTGCCTGGAGTGTCTTTAGCGGGGGTCAGGGGACCCAGTACTTC

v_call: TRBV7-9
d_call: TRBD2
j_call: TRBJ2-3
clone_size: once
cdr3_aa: CASSLRGISGTIGTDTQYF
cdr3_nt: TGTGCCAGCAGCTTGCGGGGAATAAGTGGGACTATCGGGACAGATACGCAGTATTTT

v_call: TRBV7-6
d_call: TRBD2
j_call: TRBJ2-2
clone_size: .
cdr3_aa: CASSSLKGTSGRGTGELFF
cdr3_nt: TGTGCCAGCAGCTCCCTCAAAGGGACTAGCGGGAGAGGCACCGGGGAGCTGTTTTTT

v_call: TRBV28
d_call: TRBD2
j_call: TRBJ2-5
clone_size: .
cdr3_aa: CASSRAGGSQETQYF
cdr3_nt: TGTGCCAGCAGTCGAGCGGGAGGGAGCCAAGAGACCCAGTACTTC

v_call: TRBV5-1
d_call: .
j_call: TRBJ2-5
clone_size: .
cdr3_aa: CASSPGQTGETQYF
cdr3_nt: TGCGCCAGCAGCCCTGGACAAACCGGAGAGACCCAGTACTTC

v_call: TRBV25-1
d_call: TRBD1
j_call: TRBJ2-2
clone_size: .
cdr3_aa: CASSKGQALGTGELFF
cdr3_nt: TGTGCCAGCAGTAAGGGACAGGCTTTAGGCACCGGGGAGCTGTTTTTT

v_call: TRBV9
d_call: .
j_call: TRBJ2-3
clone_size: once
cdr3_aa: CASSVDSGADTQYF
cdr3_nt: TGTGCCAGCAGCGTAGATAGTGGTGCAGATACGCAGTATTTT

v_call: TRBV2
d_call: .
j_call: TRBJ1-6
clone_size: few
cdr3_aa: CASSIDRRDSPLHF
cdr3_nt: TGTGCCAGCAGTATTGACAGGCGGGATTCACCCCTCCACTTT

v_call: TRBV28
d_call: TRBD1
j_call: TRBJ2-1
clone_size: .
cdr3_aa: CASSLGTGVDEQFF
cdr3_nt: TGTGCCAGCAGTTTAGGGACAGGGGTCGATGAGCAGTTCTTC

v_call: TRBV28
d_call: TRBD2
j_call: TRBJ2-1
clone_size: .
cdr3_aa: CASNMREDEQFF
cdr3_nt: TGTGCCAGCAATATGCGGGAGGATGAGCAGTTCTTC

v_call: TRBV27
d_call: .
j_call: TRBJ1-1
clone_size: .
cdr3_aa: CASSLAGLNTEAFF
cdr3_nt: TGTGCCAGCAGTTTAGCGGGGTTGAACACTGAAGCTTTCTTT

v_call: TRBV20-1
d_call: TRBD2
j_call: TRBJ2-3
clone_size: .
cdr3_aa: CSASTKGREVDTQYF
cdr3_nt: TGCAGTGCTAGTACGAAAGGGAGGGAGGTAGATACGCAGTATTTT

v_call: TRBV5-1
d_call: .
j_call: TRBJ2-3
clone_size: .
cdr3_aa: CASSLVRESTDTQYF
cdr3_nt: TGCGCCAGCAGCTTGGTACGGGAAAGCACAGATACGCAGTATTTT

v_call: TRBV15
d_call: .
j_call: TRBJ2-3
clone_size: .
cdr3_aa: CATSRDGGSEFTDTQYF
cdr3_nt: TGTGCCACCAGCAGAGATGGCGGTAGCGAGTTTACAGATACGCAGTATTTT

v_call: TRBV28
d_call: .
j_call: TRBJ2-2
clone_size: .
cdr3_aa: CASSLSRAGNTGELFF
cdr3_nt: TGTGCCAGCAGTTTAAGCAGGGCCGGGAACACCGGGGAGCTGTTTTTT

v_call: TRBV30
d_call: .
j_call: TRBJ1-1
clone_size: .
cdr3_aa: CAWRENTEAFF
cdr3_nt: TGTGCCTGGCGGGAGAACACTGAAGCTTTCTTT

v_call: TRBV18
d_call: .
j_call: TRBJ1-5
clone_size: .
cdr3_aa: CASSPNAAGQPQHF
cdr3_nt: TGTGCCAGCTCACCAAACGCCGCCGGGCAGCCCCAGCATTTT